This T cell receptor beta chain stems from a study of vaccination and CD4 T cells after COVID-19. Deletions cut 4 bases from V and 2 bases from J, with 18 bases between. CDR3 size: 16 residues. In germline, CDR1 is SGHTS, CDR2 YDEGEE. Sequenced with the Oncomine TCR Beta short-read assay was DNA taken from cultured CD4+ T cells. TCRdb used MiXCR to reprocess the PCR reads, holding one entry per CDR3 protein. This table has more than 10,000 distinct CDR3 sequences, around 38% appearing once. Turning to this clonotype: Its antigen is still unknown.

Stated treatment: approximately 10-day PBMC culture with coronavirus spike peptide pools or control peptides (ViraFEST assay). T cells were expanded with peptide pools, and expanded clonotypes were identified by TCR sequencing. The sample was CD4+ T cells from blood, cultured in vitro. The chain recombines TRBV5-8 with TRBJ1-1; no clear D gene. The TCR sequence derives from a human donor who had recovered from COVID-19. The CDR3 DNA reads as TGTGCCAGCAGCCCCCGGGCAGGATCCCCCAACACTGAAGCTTTCTTT. Amino acid sequence: CASSPRAGSPNTEAFF.